Listed below are T cell receptor beta chains from one sample, sequenced in a study of blood T cell repertoires in COVID-19. Data came from immunoSEQ multiplex PCR; TCRdb stores just in-frame clones and leaves some out. The data contain approximately 310,000 clones, roughly 89% of them seen just once; the ten biggest clones take up approximately 5.5%. The sequenced sample consisted of PBMCs or T cells enriched from blood (not recorded which). Receptors were obtained from a man aged 55-75 years who had recovered from COVID-19. Both conserved end residues are part of each CDR3. D genes are given only for firm matches.

TRBV7-3	TRBJ2-1	.	CASSLTHPGSSYNEQFF
TRBV5-4	TRBJ2-7	.	CASSLNRGLDADEQYF
TRBV6-6	TRBJ2-7	TRBD1	CASSYMTGAEQYF
TRBV11-2	TRBJ1-4	.	CASSLVAGPGEKLFF
TRBV7-8	TRBJ1-5	.	CASTSLTGVPNQPQHF
TRBV28	TRBJ2-2	TRBD2	CASSHPGLAVGELFF
TRBV6-2/TRBV6-3	TRBJ1-5	.	CASSRDRNNQPQHF
TRBV5-5	TRBJ1-2	.	CASSFETGDNYGYTF
TRBV7-9	TRBJ2-7	TRBD1	CASSLSRDRQYF
TRBV28	TRBJ1-6	.	CASSPTMGQVNSPLHF
TRBV7-9	TRBJ2-7	TRBD1	CASSRTGDYEQYF
TRBV28	TRBJ2-7	TRBD2	CASSLYGSGSPYEQYF
TRBV30	TRBJ2-1	.	CAWSDRGLYNEQFF
TRBV5-1	TRBJ2-7	TRBD1	CASSGQGTSYEQYF
TRBV5-1	TRBJ2-5	TRBD2	CASSVLLAGGSETQYF
TRBV6-1	TRBJ2-1	.	CASSEDLEREQFF
TRBV6-4	TRBJ2-1	TRBD1	CASSRFPGQNNEQFF
TRBV29-1	TRBJ1-2	.	CSVDYWGETGYTF
TRBV28	TRBJ1-2	TRBD1	CASSLQGQGLRGYTF
TRBV7-2	TRBJ1-5	.	CASSFTRDYNQPQHF
TRBV10-1	TRBJ1-2	.	CASSDGNYGYTF
TRBV19	TRBJ1-1	TRBD1	CASSIRGTGMNTEAFF
TRBV30	TRBJ1-5	TRBD1	CAWSRDRGSNQPQHF
TRBV7-3	TRBJ1-1	TRBD1	CASSLQGDGTEAFF
TRBV7-8	TRBJ1-3	TRBD1	CASSHLTGVGNTIYF
TRBV5-1	TRBJ2-1	.	CASRDSGGSSYNEQFF
TRBV4-1	TRBJ2-7	TRBD2	CASSQALAGTYEQYF
TRBV6-6	TRBJ2-5	.	CASSYSSRGQETQYF
TRBV4-2	TRBJ2-1	TRBD2	CASSQDLLAGGFGFF
TRBV5-1	TRBJ1-6	.	CASSLPGDWGSSPLHF
TRBV7-2	TRBJ2-2	.	CASSFQLANTGELFF
TRBV19	TRBJ2-2	TRBD2	CASRLAGLNTGELFF
TRBV10-1	TRBJ2-1	TRBD2	CASSDQGLWEGSSYNEQFF
TRBV24-1	TRBJ2-7	TRBD1	CATSDFRQGAYEQYF
TRBV28	TRBJ1-5	.	CASIFGQLNQPQHF
TRBV25-1	TRBJ2-5	.	CASSRAGVSGETQYF
TRBV9	TRBJ2-1	TRBD2	CASSVGLAGGGEQFF
TRBV4-1	TRBJ2-7	TRBD2	CASSRLLISTSGSYEQYF
TRBV11-2	TRBJ2-2	.	CATRRAAGELFF
TRBV19	TRBJ2-5	TRBD2	CASSTVSGLAGAETQYF
TRBV25-1	TRBJ2-1	TRBD2	CASSEFGGGDNEQFF
TRBV11-2	TRBJ1-4	.	CASSLQGREKLFF
TRBV5-8	TRBJ1-5	.	CASSLDWQANQPQHF
TRBV4-3	TRBJ2-1	TRBD2	CASSHHPPTSGSYEQFF
TRBV7-3	TRBJ2-7	TRBD2	CASSLGAGVGEQYF
TRBV10-3	TRBJ1-1	.	CASGDSMNTEAFF
TRBV7-3	TRBJ2-5	.	CASSSTTSLAAQYF
TRBV4-2	TRBJ1-5	.	CASSQDLGVGNQPQHF
TRBV4-3	TRBJ2-6	.	CASSRHSGANVLTF
TRBV4-2	TRBJ2-3	TRBD2	CASSQEWSSGGLSTDTQYF
TRBV27	TRBJ2-5	.	CASSFRGMGETQYF
TRBV6-1	TRBJ2-5	.	CASSEQNRQETQYF
TRBV5-1	TRBJ1-4	TRBD1	CASSLPGQGISTNEKLFF
TRBV28	TRBJ1-2	.	CASSVLLAGYTF
TRBV24-1	TRBJ2-2	TRBD1	CATSESGTGLTGELFF